This T cell receptor beta chain came from a study of blood T cell repertoires in COVID-19. Recruits, aged about 18 to 95 years, lived in some 25 US areas. In assigning cohorts, the study relied on participant-reported clinical history. Measured with immunoSEQ multiplex PCR; TCRdb has only the in-frame clones, and not every one. The table records 220,000 or so clones, 85% to 90% of them present only once. This TCR came from a young woman in a cohort exposed to, infected with or recovered from COVID-19 (not recorded which). The specimen sequenced was PBMCs or T cells enriched from blood (not recorded which).

The CDR3: CAWSLGDRGYEQYF. Written as DNA, the CDR3 is TGTGCCTGGAGCCTCGGGGACAGGGGATACGAGCAGTACTTC. The gene calls are TRBV30 and TRBJ2-7; 10 positions match TRBD1. Per the germline V gene, CDR1 is GTSNPN and CDR2 is SVGIG (reference sequence). The V gene end was trimmed by 3 bases and the J gene end by 4 bases; junction bases not matched to a gene: 6. There are 14 residues in the CDR3.